One sample yielded the 29 T cell receptor beta chains listed below, sequenced in a study of blood T cell repertoires in COVID-19. Profiling relied on immunoSEQ multiplex PCR, and the TCRdb table lists in-frame clones only, not all of them. Seen here are some 180,000 clones, under 90% observed once, and the top ten hold around 7%. Sequenced material: peripheral blood. The receptor source for this set is a middle-aged man with acute or convalescent COVID-19.

The chain has TRBV27 and TRBJ1-2; TRBD1 matches 7 bases. In germline, CDR1 is MNHEY, CDR2 SMNVEV (reference sequence). The CDR3 contains 14 residues. The V and J ends lost 3 bases and 6 bases, in that order; junction bases with no gene match: 7. DNA of the CDR3: TGTGCCAGCAGTTTGAGGGGGCTCGCGGATGGCTACACCTTC. It is translated as CASSLRGLADGYTF.

This sequence joins TRBV3-1 (or the pseudogene TRBV3-2) and TRBJ2-4; D is undetermined. V lost 2 bases and J 2 bases, leaving 22 bases between the germline ends. Germline assignment: CDR1 LGHDT and CDR2 YNNKEL (reference sequence). This CDR3 spans 19 amino acids. The CDR3 DNA reads TGTGCCAGCAGCCAACACTTGCCGACTCCCCCGCCCTCCAAAAACATTCAGTACTTC. Amino acids: CASSQHLPTPPPSKNIQYF.

The J gene is TRBJ1-2, the V gene TRBV7-2; TRBD1 agrees at 10 bases. CDR3 size: 16 residues. V gave up 1 base and J gave up 8 bases; unmatched junction bases: 10. Germline-derived CDR1 and CDR2 are SGHTA and FQGNSA. The CDR3 nucleotides read TGTGCCAGCAGCTTAGGGTTTAGGGACAGGGGTGGAGGCTACACCTTC. Translated: CASSLGFRDRGGGYTF.

The chain couples TRBV5-8 to TRBJ1-1; D unresolved. The CDR3 has 17 residues. Trimming stripped 0 bases from V and 4 bases from J, with 19 bases between. Per the germline V gene, CDR1 is SGHTS and CDR2 is YDEGEE. CDR3 loop: CASSLGQKIWAGTEAFF. CDR3 DNA: TGTGCCAGCAGCTTGGGACAAAAGATCTGGGCGGGCACTGAAGCTTTCTTT.

The chain is built from TRBV4-3 and TRBJ1-2; the D gene is possibly TRBD1 (5 bases). Germline V CDR1 and CDR2: LGHNA, YSLEER. The length of the CDR3 is 16 residues. Deletions cut 3 bases from V and 7 bases from J, with 21 bases between. The CDR3 region is CASSHYTVRGWGGYTF. The CDR3 nucleotides are TGCGCCAGCAGCCATTATACTGTTAGGGGCTGGGGTGGCTACACCTTC.

This rearrangement joins TRBV6-2 or TRBV6-3 to TRBJ2-7; D is possibly TRBD2 (7 bases). Trimming stripped 3 bases from V and 3 bases from J, with 12 bases between. CDR1 and CDR2 from the germline V gene are MNHEY and SVGEGT. CDR3 length: 14 amino acids. The DNA of the CDR3 is TGTGCCAGCAGTTATACGGGGGGCGACTACGAGCAGTACTTC. Its protein is CASSYTGGDYEQYF.

The chain recombines TRBV7-2 with TRBJ2-5, with TRBD1 identical over 10 bases. J gave up 2 bases and V 3 bases, and 6 bases lay outside the gene matches. This CDR3 region has 16 residues. Germline V gene lookup returns CDR1 SGHTA and CDR2 FQGNSA. The CDR3, as DNA: TGTGCCAGCAGCTTGGACAGGGGGAAGATACAAGAGACCCAGTACTTC. Translated: CASSLDRGKIQETQYF. Supplemented by reference TRBV7-2 and TRBJ2-5, the full variable domain reads GAGVSQSPSNKVTEKGKDVELRCDPISGHTALYWYRQSLGQGLEFLIYFQGNSAPDKSGLPSDRFSAERTGGSVSTLTIQRTQQEDSAVYLCASSLDRGKIQETQYFGPGTRLLVL.

The J gene is TRBJ1-1, the V gene TRBV18; D gene ambiguous. The CDR3 covers 13 residues. Per the germline V gene, CDR1 is KGHSH and CDR2 is LQKENI. Trimming cost V 6 bases and J 5 bases, with 13 bases left between them. CDR3 sequence reads: CASSPIAGTEAFF. The CDR3 nucleotides are TGTGCCAGCTCCCCCATTGCCGGGACTGAAGCTTTCTTT.

This clone has just a few counts. The chain joins TRBV6-2 or TRBV6-3 to TRBJ1-1; no definite D call. Germline assignment: CDR1 MNHEY and CDR2 SVGEGT. V lost 5 bases and J lost 0, with 7 bases in between. The CDR3 runs 13 residues. The CDR3: CASSLRMNTEAFF. DNA of the CDR3: TGTGCCAGCAGTCTCAGGATGAACACTGAAGCTTTCTTT.

This clone was counted only a few times. This chain links TRBV24-1 with TRBJ2-1; weak D call: TRBD2 (6 bases). The germline CDR1 and CDR2 sequences are KGHDR and SFDVKD. The length of the CDR3 is 17 residues. V dropped 3 bases and J dropped 3 bases, with 17 bases sitting between them. CDR3 sequence reads: CATSDPSGQGSYNEQFF. In DNA form, the CDR3 reads TGTGCCACCAGTGATCCAAGCGGGCAGGGTAGCTACAATGAGCAGTTCTTC.

J is TRBJ1-4 and V is TRBV11-2; D is ambiguous. The CDR3 has 16 amino acids. The V end lost 7 bases, the J end lost 7 bases, and 22 bases lay between the germline ends. Germline V gene data show CDR1 as SGHAT and CDR2 as FQNNGV. CDR3 coding DNA: TGTGCCAGCATGAGGAGGGTTGGGGTGCTAGGTGAAAAACTGTTTTTT. Its translation: CASMRRVGVLGEKLFF.

The V call is TRBV5-1, the J call TRBJ1-4; TRBD1 agrees at 10 bases. Trimming removed 4 bases from V and 7 bases from J; junction bases left unmatched: 4. The CDR3 totals 14 residues. Per germline, CDR1 SGHRS and CDR2 YFSETQ. This chain's CDR3 is CASSRGQGSEKLFF. CDR3 in DNA: TGCGCCAGCAGCCGGGGACAGGGGAGTGAAAAACTGTTTTTT.

This sequence joins TRBV5-5 and TRBJ1-6, with TRBD1 identical over 7 bases. This CDR3 contains 16 residues. Losses at the gene ends were 4 bases for V and 2 bases for J; bases not matched to a gene: 6. CDR1 and CDR2 (germline): SGHKS, YYEKEE (reference sequence). The CDR3 DNA reads TGTGCCAGCAGCCCTAGACAGGGTCCCTATAATTCACCCCTCCACTTT. It is translated as CASSPRQGPYNSPLHF. Looking up the rest from reference TRBV5-5 and TRBJ1-6 gives the full variable domain: DAGVTQSPTHLIKTRGQQVTLRCSPISGHKSVSWYQQVLGQGPQFIFQYYEKEERGRGNFPDRFSARQFPNYSSELNVNALLLGDSALYLCASSPRQGPYNSPLHFGNGTRLTVT.

The chain recombines TRBV5-1 with TRBJ2-2; a possible D gene is TRBD2 (5 bases). The CDR3 covers 14 residues. Germline assignment: CDR1 SGHRS and CDR2 YFSETQ. The germline V and J ends were trimmed by 0 bases and 4 bases, with 7 bases remaining between them. CDR3 sequence reads: CASSLVAGTGELFF. CDR3 in DNA: TGCGCCAGCAGCTTGGTGGCGGGCACCGGGGAGCTGTTTTTT.

For the CDR3, the DNA is TGTGCCAGCAGCTTAAGGGGTCAGCCCCAGCATTTT. This gives the protein CASSLRGQPQHF. The chain carries TRBV7-2 and TRBJ1-5; D is perhaps TRBD1 (5 bases). Germline V lookup: CDR1 SGHTA, CDR2 FQGNSA. Trimming cost V 2 bases and J 6 bases, with 5 bases left between them. The CDR3 loop spans 12 amino acids. Complete variable domain (other parts from reference TRBV7-2 and TRBJ1-5): GAGVSQSPSNKVTEKGKDVELRCDPISGHTALYWYRQSLGQGLEFLIYFQGNSAPDKSGLPSDRFSAERTGGSVSTLTIQRTQQEDSAVYLCASSLRGQPQHFGDGTRLSIL.

CDR3 sequence: CASGGGFSNQPQHF. The CDR3 bases are TGTGCCAGCGGGGGGGGTTTCAGCAATCAGCCCCAGCATTTT. The chain couples TRBV7-9 to TRBJ1-5; TRBD1 might be the D (5 bases). V was pared by 8 bases and J by 1 base, with 12 bases between. The CDR3 spans 14 residues. Germline loops: CDR1 SEHNR, CDR2 FQNEAQ (reference sequence).

The chain is built from TRBV6-2 or TRBV6-3 and TRBJ1-2, with D uncertain. The ends were cut back, 2 bases at V and 4 bases at J, with 11 bases in the middle. CDR1 is MNHEY and CDR2 is SVGEGT in the germline V gene. The CDR3 is 14 amino acids. The CDR3 reads CASSYPERFYGYTF. In nucleotides, the CDR3 is TGTGCCAGCAGTTACCCGGAGCGCTTCTATGGCTACACCTTC.

This sequence joins TRBV30 and TRBJ2-7; the D is unclear. The CDR3 covers 11 residues. The V end was cut by 4 bases, the J end by 3 bases, with 7 bases between. CDR1 and CDR2 from the germline V gene are GTSNPN and SVGIG (reference sequence). The CDR3 sequence is CAWNTNYEQYF. DNA of the CDR3: TGTGCCTGGAACACCAACTACGAGCAGTACTTC.

The chain is built from TRBV4-1 and TRBJ2-5; possible D gene TRBD1, 5 bases. Trimming left V 1 base short and J 4 bases short, with 13 bases between. CDR3 size: 15 residues. The germline gives CDR1 MGHRA, CDR2 YSYEKL. CDR3 nucleotide sequence: TGCGCCAGCAGCCAAGCGCAAAGGGGCGGAGAGACCCAGTACTTC. Its protein product is CASSQAQRGGETQYF.

J is TRBJ2-7 and V is TRBV19; 8 positions match TRBD2. Trimming took 4 bases from V and 6 from J; bases not matched to a gene: 17. Germline assignment: CDR1 LNHDA and CDR2 SQIVND (reference sequence). The CDR3 extends over 17 amino acids. The CDR3 here is CASSNGASGGGGREQYF. In DNA, the CDR3 is TGTGCCAGTAGTAATGGGGCCAGCGGGGGAGGAGGACGCGAGCAGTACTTC. Drawing the rest from reference TRBV19 and TRBJ2-7, the complete variable domain is DGGITQSPKYLFRKEGQNVTLSCEQNLNHDAMYWYRQDPGQGLRLIYYSQIVNDFQKGDIAEGYSVSREKKESFPLTVTSAQKNPTAFYLCASSNGASGGGGREQYFGPGTRLTVT.

This chain links TRBV24-1 with TRBJ1-4, with 7 positions matching TRBD1. V trimming: 2 bases; J trimming: 6 bases; junction bases outside the gene matches: 11. The CDR3 has 17 residues. Germline values: CDR1 KGHDR, CDR2 SFDVKD. This CDR3 is CATSDSARDSDHEKLFF. The DNA for the CDR3 is TGTGCCACCAGTGATTCGGCAAGGGACAGTGATCATGAAAAACTGTTTTTT.

V and J are TRBV6-6 and TRBJ2-1; 8 nucleotides agree with TRBD2. CDR3 length equals 14 residues. Germline V lookup: CDR1 MNHNY, CDR2 SVGAGI (reference sequence). The J segment lost 4 bases and the V segment lost 3 bases, leaving 2 bases of the junction unmatched. CDR3 in amino acids: CASSYSGAYNEQFF. The CDR3 DNA is TGTGCCAGCAGTTATAGCGGGGCGTACAATGAGCAGTTCTTC.

The J gene is TRBJ2-3, the V gene TRBV6-6, with 7 bases fitting TRBD1. CDR1 and CDR2 (germline): MNHNY, SVGAGI (reference sequence). With 6 bases clipped from V and 2 bases from J, the junction kept 5 bases outside the gene matches. The CDR3 spans 14 residues. The CDR3 is CASRDRVNTDTQYF. The CDR3 region has the DNA TGTGCCAGCAGAGACAGGGTGAACACAGATACGCAGTATTTT.

The chain joins TRBV25-1 to TRBJ2-1, with D perhaps matching TRBD2 (5 bases). The length of the CDR3 is 15 residues. V lost 3 bases and J lost 5, with 14 bases in between. Germline loops: CDR1 MGHDK, CDR2 SYGVNS. CDR3 bases: TGTGCCAGCAGTGATCCCCGGACTGGAAACAATGAGCAGTTCTTC. Translated: CASSDPRTGNNEQFF.

This rearrangement joins TRBV5-4 to TRBJ1-6, with TRBD1 identical over 9 bases. V was pared by 4 bases and J by 0 bases, with 11 bases of the junction left unmatched. This CDR3 region has 19 residues. CDR1 is SGHNT, CDR2 YYREEE, per germline (reference sequence). The CDR3 sequence: CASSGPGQGDGSYNSPLHF. The CDR3 coding sequence is TGTGCCAGCAGCGGACCGGGACAGGGCGACGGCTCCTATAATTCACCCCTCCACTTT.

As DNA, the CDR3 is TGTGCCAGCAGTTACTCTCTGGCGCAGGGAGGCTATGGCTACACCTTC. This encodes CASSYSLAQGGYGYTF. The J gene is TRBJ1-2, the V gene TRBV6-5; D is possibly TRBD1 (5 bases). Germline CDR1 is MNHEY and CDR2 is SVGAGI. The CDR3 is made up of 16 amino acids. V was cut by 0 bases and J by 4 bases, with 15 bases left in between.

The V and J genes are TRBV24-1 and TRBJ2-3, with TRBD1 identical over 8 bases. This CDR3 has 15 amino acids. V lost 3 bases to trimming and J lost 4 bases; unmatched junction nucleotides: 5. Looked up from germline, CDR1 is KGHDR and CDR2 is SFDVKD. CDR3 in DNA: TGTGCCACCAGTGATCCAGGACAGGGTCCAGATACGCAGTATTTT. This translates into CATSDPGQGPDTQYF.

V and J are TRBV2 and TRBJ2-7; D might be TRBD1 (6 bases). The CDR3 has 14 residues. CDR1 is SNHLY, CDR2 FYNNEI, per germline. Between the trimmed V and J ends, which lost 11 bases and 0 bases, there was a span of 17 bases. CDR3 DNA: TGTGCCGGTACCCCCGGACAGTTCTCCTACGAGCAGTACTTC. Translation gives CAGTPGQFSYEQYF.

The chain links TRBV7-2 to TRBJ2-2; TRBD2 is a possible D gene (5 bases). V lost 1 base and J 0 bases, leaving 12 bases between the germline ends. Germline V gene sequence: CDR1 SGHTA, CDR2 FQGNSA. CDR3 length equals 17 residues. The CDR3 sequence is CASSLGGEVTNTGELFF. The CDR3 region has the DNA TGTGCCAGCAGCTTAGGGGGAGAGGTTACGAACACCGGGGAGCTGTTTTTT.